These 30 T cell receptor beta chains share one sample of origin, sequenced in a study of T-cell reconstitution after alpha-beta-depleted transplantation in children. The TCRbeta library incorporated unique molecular identifiers. A single record per CDR3 protein comes from TCRdb applying MiXCR to the PCR reads. The table has around 530,000 distinct CDR3 sequences, roughly 33% seen once. This specimen was PBMCs from the stem cell graft donor, taken from the stem cell graft. The receptor source for this set is a human donor who donated a stem cell graft to a child with aplastic anemia.

The chain joins TRBV7-2 to TRBJ2-3, with 12 nucleotides matching TRBD2. In germline, CDR1 is SGHTA, CDR2 FQGNSA. CDR3 length: 17 residues. The ends lost 2 bases at V and 2 bases at J; junction bases unmatched: 5. The CDR3 is CASSLKLAGGFTDTQYF. CDR3 nucleotides: TGTGCCAGCAGCTTAAAACTAGCGGGGGGATTCACAGATACGCAGTATTTT.

This clonotype was counted between two and nine times. The chain has TRBV29-1 and TRBJ2-1; no reliable D call. Germline CDR1 is SQVTM and CDR2 is ANQGSEA. The CDR3 sequence is 13 residues long. The V end was cut by 4 bases, the J end by 6 bases, with 13 bases between. CDR3 in DNA: TGCAGCGTTGGTGTGGGCGGAATCAATGAGCAGTTCTTC. It yields the protein CSVGVGGINEQFF.

There are a few counts of this clonotype. The chain has TRBV20-1 and TRBJ1-1; D not resolved. The CDR3 spans 13 residues. From germline, CDR1 is DFQATT and CDR2 SNEGSKA (reference sequence). The V end lost 3 bases, the J end lost 4 bases, and 12 bases lay between the germline ends. This CDR3 reads CSARNPLRTEAFF. The CDR3 coding sequence is TGCAGTGCTAGGAATCCTCTTCGCACTGAAGCTTTCTTT.

This clonotype has a handful of counts. V and J are TRBV7-2 and TRBJ1-2, with 7 nucleotides matching TRBD1. J lost 2 bases, V lost 1 base, and 7 bases had no gene match. This CDR3 has 16 amino acids. Per the germline V gene, CDR1 is SGHTA and CDR2 is FQGNSA. CDR3 in amino acids: CASSLGRGRNNYGYTF. The CDR3, as DNA: TGTGCCAGCAGCTTAGGGAGGGGGCGAAACAACTATGGCTACACCTTC. Based on the CDR3 plus reference TRBV7-2 and TRBJ1-2, the full variable domain is GAGVSQSPSNKVTEKGKDVELRCDPISGHTALYWYRQSLGQGLEFLIYFQGNSAPDKSGLPSDRFSAERTGGSVSTLTIQRTQQEDSAVYLCASSLGRGRNNYGYTFGSGTRLTVV.

The V gene is TRBV20-1, the J gene TRBJ1-5; D is possibly TRBD1 (5 bases). Germline V gene sequence: CDR1 DFQATT, CDR2 SNEGSKA (reference sequence). Trimming took off 5 bases at V and 9 bases at J, with 14 bases between the two ends. This CDR3 region has 12 residues. The CDR3 DNA is TGCAGTGCTCGTTTGGGGGATGGGCCCCAGCATTTT. This encodes CSARLGDGPQHF.

The genes are TRBV20-1 and TRBJ2-3; no definite D call. CDR3 length: 13 residues. CDR1 DFQATT and CDR2 SNEGSKA come from the germline V gene (reference sequence). V lost 6 bases, J lost 4 bases, and 14 bases lay in between. CDR3 sequence: CSASVYVPDTQYF. CDR3 DNA sequence: TGCAGTGCATCCGTGTATGTTCCAGATACGCAGTATTTT.

The chain combines TRBV29-1 with TRBJ2-7; 10 bases line up with TRBD2. V lost 7 bases and J lost 2; bases outside the gene matches: 8. The CDR3 is made up of 14 amino acids. Germline-derived CDR1 and CDR2 are SQVTM and ANQGSEA. The CDR3 nucleotides read TGCAGCGCCGGGGGACTAGCGAGTCCCTACGAGCAGTACTTC. It yields the protein CSAGGLASPYEQYF.

This clonotype was counted between two and nine times. The chain has TRBV7-2 and TRBJ2-7; 9 positions match TRBD2. The CDR3 covers 15 residues. Trimming cost V 0 bases and J 2 bases; bases outside gene matches: 2. Germline assignment: CDR1 SGHTA and CDR2 FQGNSA. The CDR3 nucleotides are TGTGCCAGCAGCTTAGCTCTAGCGGGAACCTACGAGCAGTACTTC. As protein: CASSLALAGTYEQYF.

The chain combines TRBV10-2 with TRBJ1-1; D perhaps matches TRBD1 (5 bases). Germline V gives CDR1 WSHSY, CDR2 SAAADI. Trimming stripped 3 bases from V and 6 bases from J, with 14 bases between. The CDR3 runs 14 residues. CDR3 in DNA: TGCGCCAGCAGTGAAAGGGGTAGGGCGGCTGAAGCTTTCTTT. Its translation is CASSERGRAAEAFF.

This clonotype came up a few times. The chain is built from TRBV20-1 and TRBJ2-3; D unresolved. The CDR3 is 14 residues long. CDR1 is DFQATT and CDR2 is SNEGSKA in the germline V gene (reference sequence). Trimming took off 3 bases at V and 3 bases at J, with 13 bases between the two ends. This chain's CDR3 is CSARGFAGTDTQYF. CDR3 DNA: TGCAGTGCTAGGGGGTTCGCCGGGACAGATACGCAGTATTTT.

The rearrangement links TRBV7-2 to TRBJ1-2; D is unresolved. In germline, CDR1 is SGHTA, CDR2 FQGNSA. CDR3 length: 15 residues. Between the trimmed V and J ends, which lost 5 bases and 0 bases, there was a span of 13 bases. In DNA form, the CDR3 reads TGTGCCAGCAGCCCCCGGGCGTTATCTAACTATGGCTACACCTTC. Protein product: CASSPRALSNYGYTF.

Only a few counts were recorded for this clonotype. The chain couples TRBV24-1 to TRBJ1-2, with TRBD1 matching 7 bases. J was trimmed by 4 bases and V by 4 bases; bases with no gene match: 2. CDR1 is KGHDR and CDR2 is SFDVKD in the germline V gene. CDR3 length: 13 amino acids. The CDR3: CATSEQGSYGYTF. The CDR3 DNA reads as TGTGCCACCAGTGAACAGGGGAGCTATGGCTACACCTTC.

This sequence joins TRBV12-3 or TRBV12-4 and TRBJ2-1; tentative D call: TRBD2 (6 bases). Trimming left V 5 bases short and J 7 bases short, with 15 bases between. CDR3 size: 14 residues. The DNA for the CDR3 is TGTGCCAGCAGTCCGTCGGGTAGCGGTAATGAGCAGTTCTTC. Its translation: CASSPSGSGNEQFF.

In its sample, this clonotype was seen a few times. The chain links TRBV6-4 to TRBJ2-1, with TRBD1 matching 8 bases. Unmatched junction bases numbered 4, after V lost 6 bases and J lost 6 bases. CDR1 MRHNA and CDR2 SNTAGT come from the germline V gene. CDR3 length equals 13 residues. The CDR3 DNA reads TGTGCCAGCAGCGGACAGGGTGGCAATGAGCAGTTCTTC. This translates into CASSGQGGNEQFF.

In this sample, this clonotype turned up a few times. The V gene is TRBV29-1, the J gene TRBJ1-1, with D unresolved. The CDR3 consists of 12 residues. V lost 7 bases, J lost 7 bases, and 16 bases lay in between. Looked up from germline, CDR1 is SQVTM and CDR2 is ANQGSEA. The CDR3 DNA reads as TGCAGCGCCCTAATAGCTAAGGGTGAAGCTTTCTTT. Amino acid sequence: CSALIAKGEAFF.

This clonotype was recorded once. The CDR3: CASSQFGGPYEQYF. In nucleotides, the CDR3 is TGCGCCAGCAGCCAATTTGGGGGCCCTTACGAGCAGTACTTC. This chain joins TRBV4-3 and TRBJ2-7; D perhaps matches TRBD1 (6 bases). The CDR3 loop spans 14 amino acids. V lost 2 bases and J lost 4, with 12 bases in between. The germline CDR1 and CDR2 sequences are LGHNA and YSLEER.

This chain connects TRBV4-3 to TRBJ2-1, with 7 bases aligning to TRBD2. This CDR3 is 15 amino acids long. Trimming removed 4 bases from V and 7 bases from J; junction bases left unmatched: 10. Germline values: CDR1 LGHNA, CDR2 YSLEER. CDR3 in DNA: TGCGCCAGCAGCCTCATCTTTGGGGGAGGGAATGAGCAGTTCTTC. Translating it yields CASSLIFGGGNEQFF.

There are a few counts of this clonotype. V gene TRBV30 combines with J gene TRBJ1-1; 7 bases line up with TRBD1. With 4 bases clipped from V and 4 bases from J, the junction kept 3 bases outside the gene matches. The CDR3 runs to 12 residues. Germline-derived CDR1 and CDR2 are GTSNPN and SVGIG (reference sequence). In DNA, the CDR3 is TGTGCCTGGACCCAGGGGGGCACTGAAGCTTTCTTT. It encodes CAWTQGGTEAFF. Drawing the rest from reference TRBV30 and TRBJ1-1, the complete variable domain is SQTIHQWPATLVQPVGSPLSLECTVEGTSNPNLYWYRQAAGRGLQLLFYSVGIGQISSEVPQNLSASRPQDRQFILSSKKLLLSDSGFYLCAWTQGGTEAFFGQGTRLTVV.

This clonotype was counted a few times. The CDR3 DNA reads TGTGCCAGCAGCTTCGCTAGCGGGAGCTACGAGCAGTACGTC. As protein: CASSFASGSYEQYV. The chain employs TRBV5-6 and TRBJ2-7; TRBD2 matches at 10 bases. Germline-derived CDR1 and CDR2 are SGHDT and YYEEEE. Trimming at V came to 2 bases and at J to 3 bases, leaving 2 bases not matched to a gene. The length of the CDR3 is 14 residues.

J is TRBJ1-1 and V is TRBV2; D gene ambiguous. The CDR3 spans 13 residues. The germline V and J ends were trimmed by 6 bases and 5 bases, with 13 bases remaining between them. Germline CDR1 SNHLY, CDR2 FYNNEI. The CDR3, as DNA: TGTGCCAGCAGGGACCAACGTGGGACTGAAGCTTTCTTT. Translating it yields CASRDQRGTEAFF.

This clonotype was seen more than once but under ten times. CDR3 sequence reads: CASTAQGGNSGANVLTF. The CDR3 coding sequence is TGTGCCAGCACGGCACAGGGCGGCAACTCTGGGGCCAACGTCCTGACTTTC. This chain connects TRBV7-2 to TRBJ2-6, with a possible D match to TRBD1 (6 bases). Germline CDR1 and CDR2: SGHTA and FQGNSA. The ends were cut back, 7 bases at V and 0 bases at J, with 16 bases in the middle. This CDR3 contains 17 residues.

The rearrangement joins TRBV29-1 to TRBJ1-1; 7 bases line up with TRBD1. Germline V gene sequence: CDR1 SQVTM, CDR2 ANQGSEA. The CDR3 spans 14 residues. V lost 3 bases, J lost 2 bases, and 6 bases stayed unmatched. The CDR3 loop reads CSVDRQGYNTEAFF. As DNA, the CDR3 is TGCAGCGTTGATCGACAGGGTTATAACACTGAAGCTTTCTTT.

The chain has TRBV7-9 and TRBJ1-1, with unresolved D. V lost 2 bases and J 0 bases, leaving 16 bases between the germline ends. The CDR3 covers 17 residues. The germline CDR1 and CDR2 sequences are SEHNR and FQNEAQ (reference sequence). The CDR3: CASSLSAGKLVNTEAFF. The CDR3 DNA reads TGTGCCAGCAGCTTATCGGCAGGAAAGCTTGTGAACACTGAAGCTTTCTTT.

The chain has TRBV24-1 and TRBJ2-3; no firm D call. Trimming left V 1 base short and J 7 bases short, with 8 bases between. The CDR3 has 13 amino acids. CDR1 KGHDR and CDR2 SFDVKD come from the germline V gene. CDR3 DNA: TGTGCCACCAGTGATTTTGGGGAAAATACGCAGTATTTT. Its protein is CATSDFGENTQYF.

This clonotype appeared a few times. This chain joins TRBV29-1 and TRBJ1-2; 11 bases match TRBD1. The CDR3 totals 13 residues. V lost 6 bases, J lost 6 bases, and 6 bases stayed unmatched. The germline V gene encodes CDR1 SQVTM and CDR2 ANQGSEA. The DNA for the CDR3 is TGCAGCGTGGTCCCGGGACAGGGGGATGGCTACACCTTC. It codes for CSVVPGQGDGYTF. Based on the CDR3 plus reference TRBV29-1 and TRBJ1-2, the full variable domain is SAVISQKPSRDICQRGTSLTIQCQVDSQVTMMFWYRQQPGQSLTLIATANQGSEATYESGFVIDKFPISRPNLTFSTLTVSNMSPEDSSIYLCSVVPGQGDGYTFGSGTRLTVV.

The chain employs TRBV10-3 and TRBJ1-2; D is ambiguous. V lost 0 bases to trimming and J lost 8 bases, with 7 bases between them. CDR1 is ENHRY and CDR2 is SYGVKD in the germline V gene. The CDR3 has 12 amino acids. CDR3 region: CAISESGKGYTF. The CDR3 bases are TGTGCCATCAGTGAGTCAGGGAAAGGCTACACCTTC.

This clonotype was seen a handful of times. The CDR3 reads CSVEGDSTNYGYTF. DNA for the CDR3: TGCAGCGTTGAGGGGGACTCTACTAACTATGGCTACACCTTC. The chain employs TRBV29-1 and TRBJ1-2; possibly TRBD1 for D (5 bases). This CDR3 has 14 amino acids. CDR1 is SQVTM and CDR2 is ANQGSEA in the germline V gene. Trimming shortened V by 3 bases and J by 0 bases, and 11 bases separated the two germline ends.

The gene calls are TRBV7-3 and TRBJ2-1; no clear D. Trimming removed 0 bases at V and 7 bases at J, with 7 bases between. CDR3 size: 13 residues. Germline V gives CDR1 SGHTA, CDR2 FQGTGA. CDR3 residues: CASSLTARNEQFF. CDR3 nucleotide sequence: TGTGCCAGCAGCTTAACGGCCCGGAATGAGCAGTTCTTC.

This clonotype has more than one count but fewer than ten. The chain uses TRBV6-5 and TRBJ1-5; D perhaps matches TRBD1 (5 bases). The ends were cut back, 0 bases at V and 2 bases at J, with 11 bases in the middle. The CDR3 spans 16 residues. Per the germline V gene, CDR1 is MNHEY and CDR2 is SVGAGI. This CDR3 reads CASSYSAGTGNQPQHF. As DNA, the CDR3 is TGTGCCAGCAGTTACTCTGCGGGGACGGGCAATCAGCCCCAGCATTTT.

This clonotype was observed a handful of times. V usage is TRBV11-1 and J usage is TRBJ2-1; no reliable D call. The CDR3 loop spans 16 amino acids. The ends were cut back, 5 bases at V and 0 bases at J, with 14 bases in the middle. CDR1 is SGHAT and CDR2 is FQDESV in the germline V gene (reference sequence). For the CDR3, the DNA is TGTGCCAGCAGCCTCAGAGAACAGAGCTCCTACAATGAGCAGTTCTTC. Translation gives CASSLREQSSYNEQFF.